This T cell receptor beta chain was sequenced during a study of beta chain features in type 1 diabetes. Study-wide results and caveats: TCRB CDR3 length was moderately but significantly reduced in all four CD4+ subsets of Type 1 diabetes patients.

Expressed TCRB transcripts were sequenced, since all the RNA that had been isolated was reverse transcribed. Samples of naive, central memory and regulatory T cells yielded a mean of approximately 3.9 million reads. TCRdb's copy holds only in-frame clones and misses some; the assay was immunoSEQ multiplex PCR. The repertoire holds approximately 730,000 clones, with about an eighth as singletons. This clone was seen a handful of times. The antigen is unknown. V dropped 2 bases and J dropped 8 bases, with 18 bases sitting between them. The CDR3 runs to 15 residues. The germline gives CDR1 KGHSH, CDR2 LQKENI. Per donor, one heparinised blood draw averaged roughly 110 mL.

The specimen was naive CD4+ T cells from blood. The TCR sequence derives from a man aged 18 to 29 with type 1 diabetes. The rearrangement joins TRBV18 to TRBJ2-5; D might be TRBD1 (6 bases). The DNA of the CDR3 is TGTGCCAGCTCACCAGCGGCGGTAGAACAGGGAACCCAGTACTTC. It is translated as CASSPAAVEQGTQYF.